The 6 T cell receptor beta chains reported below all come from one sample, sequenced in a study of blood T cell repertoires in COVID-19. Profiled with immunoSEQ multiplex PCR; TCRdb holds only in-frame clones, not every one. The sample consists of about 220,000 clones, about 86% of them appearing once. The sequenced sample consisted of peripheral blood. These receptors were taken from a woman between 55 and 75 years old with acute or convalescent COVID-19.

The chain carries TRBV5-4 and TRBJ1-3; 7 bases are a match to TRBD1. The trim removed 4 bases at V and 0 bases at J, leaving 7 bases unmatched. The germline V gene has CDR1 SGHNT and CDR2 YYREEE (reference sequence). CDR3 length: 16 amino acids. CDR3 loop: CASSMDRTVSGNTIYF. CDR3 bases: TGTGCCAGCAGCATGGACAGGACCGTCTCTGGAAACACCATATATTTT.

V and J are TRBV9 and TRBJ2-1; possibly TRBD2 for D (7 bases). Germline lookup yields CDR1 SGDLS and CDR2 YYNGEE. The V gene lost 0 bases and the J gene lost 12 bases, with 10 bases spanning the gap. This CDR3 has 12 amino acids. DNA for the CDR3: TGTGCCAGCAGCGTAGTCGGGGGGCCGCAGTTCTTC. It translates to CASSVVGGPQFF.

This chain connects TRBV12-5 to TRBJ2-1, with TRBD2 as a possible D gene (5 bases). Germline V gene data show CDR1 as LGHNT and CDR2 as FRNRAP. This CDR3 has 13 residues. Trimming stripped 3 bases from V and 5 bases from J, with 8 bases between. The CDR3 nucleotides are TGTGCTAGTGGTTTTGGACTGGACAATGAGCAGTTCTTC. Protein product: CASGFGLDNEQFF.

The genes are TRBV30 and TRBJ1-6; 10 bases fit TRBD1. V lost 2 bases, J lost 9 bases, and 10 bases stayed unmatched. The CDR3 is made up of 16 amino acids. Germline CDR1 reads GTSNPN; CDR2 reads SVGIG (reference sequence). CDR3 region: CAWSLSGGQGFSPLHF. DNA for the CDR3: TGTGCCTGGAGTCTATCCGGGGGACAGGGGTTTTCACCCCTCCACTTT. Together with reference TRBV30 and TRBJ1-6, the CDR3 gives the full variable domain: SQTIHQWPATLVQPVGSPLSLECTVEGTSNPNLYWYRQAAGRGLQLLFYSVGIGQISSEVPQNLSASRPQDRQFILSSKKLLLSDSGFYLCAWSLSGGQGFSPLHFGNGTRLTVT.

The V call is TRBV9, the J call TRBJ2-2, with a possible D match to TRBD1 (5 bases). V was cut by 2 bases and J by 5 bases, with 10 bases left in between. The CDR3 is made up of 14 amino acids. Germline V gene data show CDR1 as SGDLS and CDR2 as YYNGEE. CDR3 protein: CASSVSGRTGELFF. The CDR3 DNA reads TGTGCCAGCAGCGTTTCAGGGCGGACCGGGGAGCTGTTTTTT. Full variable domain (rest looked up from reference TRBV9 and TRBJ2-2): DSGVTQTPKHLITATGQRVTLRCSPRSGDLSVYWYQQSLDQGLQFLIQYYNGEERAKGNILERFSAQQFPDLHSELNLSSLELGDSALYFCASSVSGRTGELFFGEGSRLTVL.

The chain joins TRBV3-1 (or the pseudogene TRBV3-2) to TRBJ1-2; 8 nucleotides align to TRBD1. This CDR3 region has 15 residues. From germline, CDR1 is LGHDT and CDR2 YNNKEL (reference sequence). V dropped 1 base and J dropped 6; count of bases not matched to a gene: 7. Here the CDR3 DNA reads TGTGCCAGCAGCCAAGCGGACAGGGTTGGGAATGGCTACACCTTC. Its translation: CASSQADRVGNGYTF.